This record covers a single TCR beta chain. One end of the junction varies from germline; a read error may be responsible. TCRbeta libraries were built with three rounds of nested PCR, modified from ARM-PCR. TCRdb reprocessed the multiplex PCR reads with MiXCR, giving one entry per CDR3 protein. The sample shows about 200,000 distinct CDR3 sequences, over 55% of them seen only once. The source of the sample is a study of tumor and adjacent non-tumor tissue in lung cancer. At the level of the study: Histology: about twelve adenocarcinoma, a couple of squamous cell carcinoma, 1 small cell lung cancer. The patients, 10 or so men and several women, were about 30 to 76 with stage I to III disease.

Germline values: CDR1 SGHNT, CDR2 YENEEA. This CDR3 is built from 14 residues. No cell sorting was done before RNA was extracted from the tissue. Newly diagnosed lung cancer patients had thoracic surgery in China, August–late 2014, without prior chemotherapy. The source is a man in his 60s with non-small cell lung cancer. The sample was lung tumor tissue. The rearrangement uses TRBV11-3 and TRBJ2-5; 8 bases agree with TRBD2. The CDR3: CASSPRAGVEIQHF. Written as DNA, the CDR3 is TGTGCCAGCAGCCCAAGAGCGGGGGTGGAGATCCAGCACTTC. Variable domain in full (rest from reference TRBV11-3 and TRBJ2-5): EAGVVQSPRYKIIEKKQPVAFWCNPISGHNTLYWYLQNLGQGPELLIRYENEEAVDDSQLPKDRFSAERLKGVDSTLKIQPAELGDSAVYLCASSPRAGVEIQHFGPGTRLLVL.